One sample yielded the 2 T cell receptor beta chains listed below, sequenced in a study of cytomegalovirus exposure and HLA in healthy donors. Primers included in the PCR were 60 Vbeta and 13 Jbeta primers. The assay was immunoSEQ multiplex PCR, and TCRdb's table has in-frame clones only and misses some. The data contain fewer than 150,000 clones, about 79% of them singletons. Sequencing was done on a sample of PBMCs. Receptors were obtained from a man aged 40-55 years in good health and CMV-seropositive.

This chain uses TRBV27 with TRBJ2-7; TRBD2 might be the D (6 bases). This CDR3 spans 16 amino acids. Trimming stripped 6 bases from V and 2 bases from J, with 20 bases between. Germline V gene sequence: CDR1 MNHEY, CDR2 SMNVEV (reference sequence). The CDR3 nucleotides read TGTGCCAGCAGGCGGGACTTCCCCAGAACGCCCTACGAGCAGTACTTC. Amino acid sequence: CASRRDFPRTPYEQYF.

V and J are TRBV27 and TRBJ1-3; 7 nucleotides align to TRBD1. Per germline, CDR1 MNHEY and CDR2 SMNVEV (reference sequence). Losses at the gene ends were 2 bases for V and 0 bases for J; bases not matched to a gene: 22. The CDR3 contains 22 residues. The CDR3 is CASSLASLGGLGTEHSGNTIYF. The CDR3, as DNA: TGTGCCAGCAGTTTAGCAAGCCTTGGGGGTTTAGGGACAGAACACTCTGGAAACACCATATATTTT.